This T cell receptor (beta chain) was obtained from a study of OX40 agonist ivuxolimab in advanced cancers. The junction had 10 bases not matched to a gene; V was cut back by 3 bases and J by 3 bases. CDR1 is SGHDT and CDR2 is YYEEEE in the germline V gene. The CDR3 loop spans 17 amino acids. The study sampled blood at baseline, cycle 4 day 1, and cycle 7 day 1. Some clones are missing from TCRdb's copy, which holds only in-frame ones; the method was immunoSEQ multiplex PCR. Here the sample spans 50,000 or so clones, over 60% being singletons. The sequencing here drew on CD4+ or CD8+ T cells sorted from blood, taken in a trial of the OX40 agonist ivuxolimab. This TCR came from an adult with an advanced solid tumor such as melanoma, head and neck, liver or kidney cancer. J is TRBJ2-2 and V is TRBV5-6; 8 bases are shared with TRBD2. DNA for the CDR3: TGTGCCAGCAGCTCACGAGCGGGAGCTAGTTACACCGGGGAGCTGTTTTTT. It codes for CASSSRAGASYTGELFF.